This TCR beta chain was documented in a study of blood T cell repertoires in COVID-19. Study context: PBMCs, B-cell-depleted T cells, or T cells were the source of the cDNA or gDNA that made up the material.

In the original analysis: For nucleated cells, counts were estimated from reference gene primer amplification. Assay used: immunoSEQ multiplex PCR; TCRdb lists only in-frame clones, some missing. That table supplies the V and J calls and clone size; D and trimming were determined from the DNA. The sample includes roughly 380,000 clones, around nine tenths of them seen just once. Germline V lookup: CDR1 MNHEY, CDR2 SVGAGI. The CDR3 is made up of 13 amino acids. Trimming cost V 5 bases and J 8 bases, with 12 bases left between them. Within the 2 weeks before study entry, each person in the exposed group met a COVID-19 case.

What was sequenced was PBMCs or T cells enriched from blood (not recorded which). The TCR originated in a woman in her 30s who had been exposed to COVID-19. The chain has TRBV6-5 and TRBJ1-4, with TRBD1 as a possible D gene (6 bases). Here the CDR3 DNA reads TGTGCCAGCAGTCGGACAGTTGGAGAAAAACTGTTTTTT. The encoded protein is CASSRTVGEKLFF.